The 7 T cell receptor beta chains reported below all come from one sample, sequenced in a study of cytomegalovirus exposure and HLA in healthy donors. Amplification used 60 Vbeta primers and 13 Jbeta primers. Here immunoSEQ multiplex PCR was the method, and the copy in TCRdb shows in-frame clones only, minus some. The top ten hold less than 2% of the sample, which has about 160,000 clones, roughly 88% seen once. The material sequenced was PBMCs. The source is a young woman in good health and CMV-seronegative.

V gene TRBV6-5 combines with J gene TRBJ2-3; 11 nucleotides agree with TRBD2. The CDR3 loop spans 15 amino acids. Germline CDR1 reads MNHEY; CDR2 reads SVGAGI. With 6 bases clipped from V and 8 bases from J, the junction kept 10 bases outside the gene matches. The CDR3 sequence is CASSNSGGARGTQYF. The DNA for the CDR3 is TGTGCCAGCAGCAATAGCGGGGGGGCGCGGGGTACGCAGTATTTT.

This chain links TRBV7-9 with TRBJ2-2, with 8 bases that match TRBD2. This CDR3 region has 15 residues. Germline values: CDR1 SEHNR, CDR2 FQNEAQ (reference sequence). V lost 5 bases, J lost 5 bases, and 7 bases stayed unmatched. The CDR3 DNA follows: TGTGCCAGCAGCCCCCCAGCGGGGGTGACCGGGGAGCTGTTTTTT. It is translated as CASSPPAGVTGELFF.

This clone turned up a few times. The genes are TRBV5-4 and TRBJ2-3; 7 bases align to TRBD1. CDR1 SGHNT and CDR2 YYREEE come from the germline V gene (reference sequence). Germline trimming cut 6 bases from V and 2 bases from J; bases unmatched to any gene: 6. The CDR3 covers 14 residues. For the CDR3, the DNA is TGTGCCAGCACGACAGGGATCTACACAGATACGCAGTATTTT. Its translation is CASTTGIYTDTQYF.

The CDR3 region has the DNA TGCAGCGTAACGGGACAGGGGCTCTATGGCTACACCTTC. This codes for CSVTGQGLYGYTF. The J gene is TRBJ1-2, the V gene TRBV29-1; 10 bases match TRBD1. The J segment lost 4 bases and the V segment lost 6 bases, leaving 5 bases of the junction unmatched. The germline V gene has CDR1 SQVTM and CDR2 ANQGSEA. The CDR3 covers 13 residues.

This CDR3 reads CASRQRKQGTNQPQHF. The CDR3 DNA reads as TGTGCCAGCAGACAAAGAAAACAGGGTACCAATCAGCCCCAGCATTTT. The chain couples TRBV28 to TRBJ1-5; D perhaps matches TRBD1 (6 bases). This CDR3 contains 16 residues. CDR1 is MDHEN and CDR2 is SYDVKM in the germline V gene. V was clipped by 6 bases and J by 3 bases, with 18 bases between them.

This chain connects TRBV5-1 to TRBJ1-5; TRBD1 is a possible D gene (5 bases). Germline CDR1 SGHRS, CDR2 YFSETQ. The germline V and J ends were trimmed by 1 base and 6 bases, with 5 bases remaining between them. The CDR3 length is 12 residues. The CDR3 DNA follows: TGCGCCAGCAGCTTGCAGGGTCAGCCCCAGCATTTT. Translation: CASSLQGQPQHF.

The CDR3, as DNA: TGTGCCAGTATGTACTCCGCACACAGGGGCGGTCAGCCCCAGCATTTT. Its protein is CASMYSAHRGGQPQHF. The chain employs TRBV19 and TRBJ1-5, with 7 bases lining up with TRBD1. The germline V gene has CDR1 LNHDA and CDR2 SQIVND (reference sequence). With V trimmed by 7 bases and J by 6 bases, 15 bases remained unmatched. The CDR3 is 16 amino acids.